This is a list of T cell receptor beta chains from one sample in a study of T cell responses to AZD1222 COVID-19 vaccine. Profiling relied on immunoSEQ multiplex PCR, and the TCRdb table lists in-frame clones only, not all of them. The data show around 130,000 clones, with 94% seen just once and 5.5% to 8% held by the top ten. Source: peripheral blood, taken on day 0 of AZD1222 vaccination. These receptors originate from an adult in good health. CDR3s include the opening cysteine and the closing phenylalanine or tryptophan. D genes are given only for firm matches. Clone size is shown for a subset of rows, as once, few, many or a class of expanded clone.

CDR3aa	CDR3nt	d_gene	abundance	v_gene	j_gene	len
CASRFNTGELFF	TGTGCCAGCAGATTTAACACCGGGGAGCTGTTTTTT	.	once	TRBV7-9	TRBJ2-2	12
CASSPLVGRTDTQYF	TGTGCCAGCAGTCCGTTAGTGGGCAGAACAGATACGCAGTATTTT	.	once	TRBV6-5	TRBJ2-3	15
CASSLGIGEQFF	TGCGCCAGCAGCTTGGGTATAGGTGAGCAGTTCTTC	.	.	TRBV5-1	TRBJ2-1	12
CASSEVGRTQYF	TGTGCCAGCAGTGAAGTCGGGAGGACCCAGTACTTC	.	.	TRBV6-1	TRBJ2-5	12
CATTGQGANEQYF	TGTGCCACCACGGGACAGGGGGCTAACGAGCAGTACTTC	TRBD1	.	TRBV25-1	TRBJ2-7	13
CASRRTGGDGYTF	TGTGCCAGCAGGAGGACAGGGGGCGATGGCTACACCTTC	TRBD1	.	TRBV27	TRBJ1-2	13
CASSPRGASEQYF	TGTGCCAGCAGCCCCCGGGGGGCCTCCGAGCAGTACTTC	.	.	TRBV28	TRBJ2-7	13
CASSDRGRREETQYF	TGTGCCAGCAGCGACAGGGGCCGCCGAGAAGAGACCCAGTACTTC	TRBD1	.	TRBV9	TRBJ2-5	15
CASSGGGELSYEQYF	TGCGCCAGCAGCGGAGGGGGGGAGCTCTCCTACGAGCAGTACTTC	.	.	TRBV5-1	TRBJ2-7	15
CASSPGTGTEAFF	TGTGCCAGCAGCCCCGGGACAGGCACTGAAGCTTTCTTT	TRBD1	few	TRBV5-4	TRBJ1-1	13
CASSHAISGSIADTQYF	TGTGCCAGCAGCCATGCTATTAGCGGGAGTATAGCAGATACGCAGTATTTT	TRBD2	.	TRBV14	TRBJ2-3	17
CASSSGQNEAFF	TGTGCCAGCAGCTCAGGACAGAATGAAGCTTTCTTT	.	.	TRBV11-3	TRBJ1-1	12
CAISESSGLGETQYF	TGTGCCATCAGTGAGAGTAGCGGCCTTGGGGAGACCCAGTACTTC	.	.	TRBV10-3	TRBJ2-5	15
CASSLRSYEQYF	TGTGCCAGCAGTTTAAGGTCCTACGAGCAGTACTTC	.	.	TRBV27	TRBJ2-7	12